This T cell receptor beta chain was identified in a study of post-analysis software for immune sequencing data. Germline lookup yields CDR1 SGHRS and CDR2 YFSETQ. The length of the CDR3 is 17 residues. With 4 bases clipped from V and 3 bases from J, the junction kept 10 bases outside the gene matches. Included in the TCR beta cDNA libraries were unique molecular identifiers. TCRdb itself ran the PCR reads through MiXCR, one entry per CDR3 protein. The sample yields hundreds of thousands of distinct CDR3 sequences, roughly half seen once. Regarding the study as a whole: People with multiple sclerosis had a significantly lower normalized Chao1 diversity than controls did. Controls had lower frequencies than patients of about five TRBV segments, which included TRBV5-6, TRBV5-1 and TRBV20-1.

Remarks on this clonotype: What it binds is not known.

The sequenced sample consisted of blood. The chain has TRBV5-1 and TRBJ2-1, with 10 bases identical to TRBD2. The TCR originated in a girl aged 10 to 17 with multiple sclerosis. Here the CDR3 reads CASSLKASGRLYNEQFF. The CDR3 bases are TGCGCCAGCAGCCTGAAGGCTAGCGGGAGACTCTACAATGAGCAGTTCTTC.